Listed below are T cell receptor beta chains from one sample, sequenced in a study of sequential checkpoint blockade in melanoma. The assay was immunoSEQ multiplex PCR, and TCRdb's table has in-frame clones only and misses some. The sample holds 5,000 to 5,500 clones, 60% to 80% seen once. The material was CD8+ T cells sorted from blood (inferred from file names), obtained from a patient given nivolumab and ipilimumab in sequence. These TCRs come from a human donor with melanoma. Each CDR3 is given with its conserved first and last residue. The order of the fields is J gene, D gene, clone size, V gene, CDR3 DNA, CDR3 protein. A D gene is named only where the DNA matches it firmly. For some rows the clone size is stated as once, few or many, or as a class when expanded; others skip it.

J gene: TRBJ2-2
D gene: NA
clone size: once
V gene: TRBV7-7
CDR3 DNA: TGTGCTAGCAGCTTAATCTCAGGGGCCGGGGAGCTGTTTTTT
CDR3 protein: CASSLISGAGELFF

J gene: TRBJ1-5
D gene: NA
clone size: NA
V gene: TRBV27
CDR3 DNA: TGTGCCAGCATGTCCCAGGGGTCGTCCCCTCAGCCCCAGCATTTT
CDR3 protein: CASMSQGSSPQPQHF

J gene: TRBJ1-5
D gene: NA
clone size: few
V gene: TRBV19
CDR3 DNA: TGTGCCAGTAACGGTTTTCGACAGCCCCAGCATTTT
CDR3 protein: CASNGFRQPQHF

J gene: TRBJ2-5
D gene: NA
clone size: NA
V gene: TRBV9
CDR3 DNA: TGTGCCAGCAGCGTAGGTAGCGTCATCCGGGAGACCCAGTACTTC
CDR3 protein: CASSVGSVIRETQYF

J gene: TRBJ1-1
D gene: NA
clone size: NA
V gene: TRBV6-5
CDR3 DNA: TGTGCCACTGAGTTACCCGCTGAAGCTTTCTTT
CDR3 protein: CATELPAEAFF

J gene: TRBJ1-6
D gene: TRBD1
clone size: once
V gene: TRBV29-1
CDR3 DNA: TGCAGCGTTCGGGACAGGGATTATTCCCCCCTCCACTTT
CDR3 protein: CSVRDRDYSPLHF

J gene: TRBJ1-2
D gene: NA
clone size: few
V gene: TRBV7-9
CDR3 DNA: TGTGCCAGCACTTTTCCGACAGACTATGGCTACACCTTC
CDR3 protein: CASTFPTDYGYTF

J gene: TRBJ2-7
D gene: NA
clone size: NA
V gene: TRBV7-2
CDR3 DNA: TGTGCCAGCAGCCCTACTAGCTCCTACGAGCAGTACTTC
CDR3 protein: CASSPTSSYEQYF

J gene: TRBJ1-6
D gene: TRBD1
clone size: NA
V gene: TRBV18
CDR3 DNA: TGTGCCAGCTCACTCCTAGGGACAGGGCCTAATTCACCCCTCCACTTT
CDR3 protein: CASSLLGTGPNSPLHF

J gene: TRBJ1-4
D gene: NA
clone size: medium-sized
V gene: TRBV6-1
CDR3 DNA: TGTGCCAGCAGTGAATTCCAGGGGACGATCCCTAATGAAAAACTGTTTTTT
CDR3 protein: CASSEFQGTIPNEKLFF

J gene: TRBJ2-5
D gene: TRBD2
clone size: few
V gene: TRBV27
CDR3 DNA: TGTGCCAGCAGGGGGGATAGCGGGGCTTGGACCCAGTACTTC
CDR3 protein: CASRGDSGAWTQYF

J gene: TRBJ1-2
D gene: TRBD1
clone size: NA
V gene: TRBV4-3
CDR3 DNA: TGCGCCAGCAGCCCCGGGACAGGGCCCTATGGCTACACCTTC
CDR3 protein: CASSPGTGPYGYTF

J gene: TRBJ1-5
D gene: NA
clone size: NA
V gene: TRBV19
CDR3 DNA: TGTGCTAGTAATCCCAGGGCCTATAGCAATCAGCCCCAGCATTTT
CDR3 protein: CASNPRAYSNQPQHF

J gene: TRBJ1-5
D gene: NA
clone size: NA
V gene: TRBV7-9
CDR3 DNA: TGTGCCAGCAGCTCGCACAGTAGCAATCAGCCCCAGCATTTT
CDR3 protein: CASSSHSSNQPQHF

J gene: TRBJ1-2
D gene: NA
clone size: NA
V gene: TRBV9
CDR3 DNA: TGTGCCAGCAGCGACTACACTGGCTATGGCTACACCTTC
CDR3 protein: CASSDYTGYGYTF

J gene: TRBJ2-1
D gene: NA
clone size: NA
V gene: TRBV9
CDR3 DNA: TGTGCCAGCAGCGTAGAATATCCCAATGAGCAGTTCTTC
CDR3 protein: CASSVEYPNEQFF

J gene: TRBJ2-7
D gene: TRBD2
clone size: NA
V gene: TRBV27
CDR3 DNA: TGTGCCAGCAGTTTCGGGACTAGCTTGGGGGAGCAGTACTTC
CDR3 protein: CASSFGTSLGEQYF

J gene: TRBJ1-1
D gene: NA
clone size: medium-sized
V gene: TRBV6-1
CDR3 DNA: TGTGCCAGCAGATCCGACAGGTGGAACACTGAAGCTTTCTTT
CDR3 protein: CASRSDRWNTEAFF

J gene: TRBJ1-1
D gene: TRBD1
clone size: NA
V gene: TRBV19
CDR3 DNA: TGTGCCAGTAGTGCCGGGACAGGGGGCTACACTGAAGCTTTCTTT
CDR3 protein: CASSAGTGGYTEAFF

J gene: TRBJ1-4
D gene: NA
clone size: NA
V gene: TRBV2
CDR3 DNA: TGTGCCAGGAGGGCCCTGGGTGAAAAACTGTTTTTT
CDR3 protein: CARRALGEKLFF

J gene: TRBJ1-1
D gene: TRBD1
clone size: NA
V gene: TRBV4-3
CDR3 DNA: TGCGCCAGCAGCCAAGATCAGGGGGGCTTGAACACTGAAGCTTTCTTT
CDR3 protein: CASSQDQGGLNTEAFF

J gene: TRBJ1-1
D gene: TRBD1
clone size: NA
V gene: TRBV19
CDR3 DNA: TGTGCCAGCAGGGGGAATGCGGCTGAAGCTTTCTTT
CDR3 protein: CASRGNAAEAFF

J gene: TRBJ2-2
D gene: NA
clone size: NA
V gene: TRBV5-1
CDR3 DNA: TGCGCCAGCAGCCCCGGGCAGGGCGCGAACACCGGGGAGCTGTTTTTT
CDR3 protein: CASSPGQGANTGELFF

J gene: TRBJ2-7
D gene: NA
clone size: NA
V gene: TRBV28
CDR3 DNA: TGTGCTTCTCGGGAAGGATCCTACGAGCAGTACTTC
CDR3 protein: CASREGSYEQYF

J gene: TRBJ2-7
D gene: TRBD2
clone size: few
V gene: TRBV7-9
CDR3 DNA: TGTGCCAGCAGCCAATTAGCGGGGGGGCCCTACGAGCAGTACTTC
CDR3 protein: CASSQLAGGPYEQYF

J gene: TRBJ2-6
D gene: TRBD1
clone size: NA
V gene: TRBV9
CDR3 DNA: TGTGCCAGCAGAGGGACAGGGTCTGGGGCCAACGTCCTGACTTTC
CDR3 protein: CASRGTGSGANVLTF

J gene: TRBJ1-4
D gene: NA
clone size: NA
V gene: TRBV15
CDR3 DNA: TGTGCCACCACCCAGACAGAAGCAAATGAAAAACTGTTTTTT
CDR3 protein: CATTQTEANEKLFF

J gene: TRBJ1-6
D gene: NA
clone size: NA
V gene: TRBV15
CDR3 DNA: TGTGCCACCAGCAGAGCTTGGGGCGGGACTGGTAATTCACCCCTCCACTTT
CDR3 protein: CATSRAWGGTGNSPLHF

J gene: TRBJ1-5
D gene: TRBD1
clone size: NA
V gene: TRBV11-2
CDR3 DNA: TGTGCCAGCAGCCTAGGACAGGGGGATAATCAGCCCCAGCATTTT
CDR3 protein: CASSLGQGDNQPQHF

J gene: TRBJ1-1
D gene: NA
clone size: NA
V gene: TRBV19
CDR3 DNA: TGTGCCAGTAGTAGGGTCGCGGAATTGAACACTGAAGCTTTCTTT
CDR3 protein: CASSRVAELNTEAFF

J gene: TRBJ1-6
D gene: TRBD1
clone size: NA
V gene: TRBV4-3
CDR3 DNA: TGCGCCAGCAGCCAAGATGGCCAGGGGGCTAATTCACCCCTCCACTTT
CDR3 protein: CASSQDGQGANSPLHF

J gene: TRBJ2-1
D gene: NA
clone size: once
V gene: TRBV28
CDR3 DNA: TGTGCCAGCAGTTTGAGGGAGAGGAACAATGAGCAGTTCTTC
CDR3 protein: CASSLRERNNEQFF

J gene: TRBJ2-7
D gene: TRBD2
clone size: NA
V gene: TRBV5-1
CDR3 DNA: TGCGCCAGCAGCCGGGACAGTTATAGCGGGGGGGCCTACGAGCAGTACTTC
CDR3 protein: CASSRDSYSGGAYEQYF

J gene: TRBJ2-7
D gene: NA
clone size: NA
V gene: TRBV7-9
CDR3 DNA: TGTGCCGGAGGAGTCGCCTCCTACGAGCAGTACTTC
CDR3 protein: CAGGVASYEQYF

J gene: TRBJ1-4
D gene: TRBD1
clone size: once
V gene: TRBV13
CDR3 DNA: TGTGCCAGCAGGGCCAGGGGGCATGAAAAACTGTTTTTT
CDR3 protein: CASRARGHEKLFF

J gene: TRBJ1-2
D gene: NA
clone size: NA
V gene: TRBV4-3
CDR3 DNA: TGCGCCAGCAGCCCCCGCGGGGCCCCTGGCTACACCTTC
CDR3 protein: CASSPRGAPGYTF

J gene: TRBJ1-1
D gene: NA
clone size: NA
V gene: TRBV27
CDR3 DNA: TGTGCCAGCAGTTCCGAAACAATGAACACTGAAGCTTTCTTT
CDR3 protein: CASSSETMNTEAFF

J gene: TRBJ2-5
D gene: TRBD2
clone size: once
V gene: TRBV18
CDR3 DNA: TGTGCCAGCTCACCGGGAGCGGGGCGTGCGGAGACCCAGTACTTC
CDR3 protein: CASSPGAGRAETQYF

J gene: TRBJ1-3
D gene: NA
clone size: NA
V gene: TRBV2
CDR3 DNA: TGTGCCAGCATTGGAGGAGACGCTGGAAACACCATATATTTT
CDR3 protein: CASIGGDAGNTIYF

J gene: TRBJ2-3
D gene: NA
clone size: NA
V gene: TRBV9
CDR3 DNA: TGTGCCAGCAGGGAGGGTGAAGAATTT
CDR3 protein: CASREGEEF

J gene: TRBJ1-1
D gene: NA
clone size: NA
V gene: TRBV5-6
CDR3 DNA: TGTGCCAGCAGTGCTCCGTGGGGCGGTGAAGCTTTCTTT
CDR3 protein: CASSAPWGGEAFF

J gene: TRBJ2-3
D gene: TRBD2
clone size: NA
V gene: TRBV30
CDR3 DNA: TGTGCCTGGAGTGTACTAGCGGGGGGGCCATCAGATACGCAGTATTTT
CDR3 protein: CAWSVLAGGPSDTQYF

J gene: TRBJ2-1
D gene: NA
clone size: NA
V gene: TRBV27
CDR3 DNA: TGTGCCAGCACCCGAGGGTTAAGCAATGAGCAGTTCTTC
CDR3 protein: CASTRGLSNEQFF

J gene: TRBJ2-5
D gene: TRBD1
clone size: NA
V gene: TRBV19
CDR3 DNA: TGTGCCAGTGCGACAGGACAGGGGACAGAGACCCAGTACTTC
CDR3 protein: CASATGQGTETQYF

J gene: TRBJ2-7
D gene: TRBD1
clone size: NA
V gene: TRBV4-3
CDR3 DNA: TGCGCCAGCAGCCAAGGCCGGGACAGGGTCTACGAGCAGTACTTC
CDR3 protein: CASSQGRDRVYEQYF

J gene: TRBJ1-3
D gene: TRBD1
clone size: NA
V gene: TRBV9
CDR3 DNA: TGTGCCAGCAGCCCGGGGACAGGGGCTGGAAACACCATATATTTT
CDR3 protein: CASSPGTGAGNTIYF

J gene: TRBJ2-5
D gene: TRBD1
clone size: NA
V gene: TRBV28
CDR3 DNA: TGTGCCAGCAGTCCCCGACAGGGCGCGTTTTGGGAGGAGACCCAGTACTTC
CDR3 protein: CASSPRQGAFWEETQYF

J gene: TRBJ2-7
D gene: TRBD1
clone size: NA
V gene: TRBV19
CDR3 DNA: TGTGCCAGTAGTGCGGGACAGGGGTCCGAGCAGTACTTC
CDR3 protein: CASSAGQGSEQYF

J gene: TRBJ2-1
D gene: NA
clone size: NA
V gene: TRBV28
CDR3 DNA: TGTGCCAGCAGTCTAAGGACAGACCCCTACAATGAGCAGTTCTTC
CDR3 protein: CASSLRTDPYNEQFF

J gene: TRBJ2-7
D gene: TRBD1
clone size: once
V gene: TRBV4-2
CDR3 DNA: TGTGCCAGCAGCCAAGAGGGGACAGTCTCCTACGAGCAGTACTTC
CDR3 protein: CASSQEGTVSYEQYF

J gene: TRBJ1-4
D gene: TRBD1
clone size: NA
V gene: TRBV13
CDR3 DNA: TGTGCCAGCAGCCCAGGGACAGGGGGAACTAATGAAAAACTGTTTTTT
CDR3 protein: CASSPGTGGTNEKLFF

J gene: TRBJ1-4
D gene: NA
clone size: NA
V gene: TRBV2
CDR3 DNA: TGTGCCAGCATGGGGGGGCGCGAGCGGGAAAAACTGTTTTTT
CDR3 protein: CASMGGREREKLFF

J gene: TRBJ2-7
D gene: NA
clone size: NA
V gene: TRBV4-3
CDR3 DNA: TGCGCCAGCAGCCACGGAGAGACCTACGAGCAGTACTTC
CDR3 protein: CASSHGETYEQYF

J gene: TRBJ1-3
D gene: NA
clone size: few
V gene: TRBV5-8
CDR3 DNA: TGTGCCAGCAGCTTGTCTTTGAGTTCTGGAAACACCATATATTTT
CDR3 protein: CASSLSLSSGNTIYF

J gene: TRBJ2-2
D gene: TRBD1
clone size: NA
V gene: TRBV5-6
CDR3 DNA: TGTGCCAGCAGCTCCCGGGACAGGGGACTAAGGGGACTCACCGGGGAGCTGTTTTTT
CDR3 protein: CASSSRDRGLRGLTGELFF

J gene: TRBJ2-2
D gene: NA
clone size: once
V gene: TRBV7-6
CDR3 DNA: TGTGCCAGCAGCTCACAGGGTCGGAATAACACCGGGGAGCTGTTTTTT
CDR3 protein: CASSSQGRNNTGELFF

J gene: TRBJ2-1
D gene: NA
clone size: NA
V gene: TRBV7-6
CDR3 DNA: TGTGCCAGCAGCCTAGGGGGGCGTCAGGCCCCCTACAATGAGCAGTTCTTC
CDR3 protein: CASSLGGRQAPYNEQFF

J gene: TRBJ2-5
D gene: NA
clone size: few
V gene: TRBV27
CDR3 DNA: TGTGCCAGCAGTCCCCCGGGGACCCAGTACTTC
CDR3 protein: CASSPPGTQYF